This entry features one T cell receptor (beta chain) sequence. Seattle's enrolled individuals joined amid active infection and were then monitored longitudinally. Repertoires were generated with immunoSEQ multiplex PCR, while TCRdb's copy carries only in-frame clones and drops some. The sample has around 120,000 clones, about nine tenths seen once. CDR3 length: 15 residues. CDR1 is LNHDA and CDR2 is SQIVND in the germline V gene (reference sequence). V was clipped by 5 bases and J by 5 bases; unmatched bases: 7. This sample was included in a study of blood T cell repertoires in COVID-19. Overall study: Both acute and convalescent COVID-19 samples were obtained from the United States, Italy and Spain.

The sequence came from a man in his fifties or sixties with COVID-19, enrolled during active disease. Sequencing was done on a sample of peripheral blood. V gene TRBV19 combines with J gene TRBJ2-1; TRBD2 matches at 9 bases. In DNA, the CDR3 is TGTGCCAGTAGTGCGACTAGCGGAGTACACAATGAGCAGTTCTTC. Its protein is CASSATSGVHNEQFF.